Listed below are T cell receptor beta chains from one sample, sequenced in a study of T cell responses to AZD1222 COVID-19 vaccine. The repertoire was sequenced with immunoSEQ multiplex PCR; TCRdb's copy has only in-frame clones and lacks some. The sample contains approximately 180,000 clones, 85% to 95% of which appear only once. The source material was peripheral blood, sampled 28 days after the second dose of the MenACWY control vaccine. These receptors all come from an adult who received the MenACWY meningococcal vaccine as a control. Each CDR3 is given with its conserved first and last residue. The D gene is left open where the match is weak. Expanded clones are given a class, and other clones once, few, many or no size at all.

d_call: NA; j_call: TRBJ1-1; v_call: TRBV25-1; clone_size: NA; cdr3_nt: TGTGCCAGCAGGGGGCGCAGGGACACTGAAGCTTTCTTT; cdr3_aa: CASRGRRDTEAFF
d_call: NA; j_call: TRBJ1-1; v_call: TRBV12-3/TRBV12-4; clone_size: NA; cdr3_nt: TGTGCCAGCAGGGCCGGATTTGACACTGAAGCTTTCTTT; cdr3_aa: CASRAGFDTEAFF
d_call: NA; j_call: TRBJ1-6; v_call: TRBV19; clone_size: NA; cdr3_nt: TGTGCCAGCCGCCCCACAGGGTATTGGAATTCACCCCTCCACTTT; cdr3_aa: CASRPTGYWNSPLHF
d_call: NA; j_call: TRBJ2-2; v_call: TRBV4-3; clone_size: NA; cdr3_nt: TGCGCCAGCAGCCAAGTTCCCGGGGTGGGCACCGGGGAGCTGTTTTTT; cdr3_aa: CASSQVPGVGTGELFF
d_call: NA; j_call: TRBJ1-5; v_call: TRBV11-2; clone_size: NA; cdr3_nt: TGTGCCAGCAGCTTAGGGGGCAGGGCTAGCAATCAGCCCCAGCATTTT; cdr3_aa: CASSLGGRASNQPQHF
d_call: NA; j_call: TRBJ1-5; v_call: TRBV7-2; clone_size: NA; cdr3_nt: TGTGCCAGCAGCCTCCAGCAAAGACAGCCCCAGCATTTT; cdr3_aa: CASSLQQRQPQHF
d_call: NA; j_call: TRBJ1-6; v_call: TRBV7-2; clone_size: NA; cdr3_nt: TGTGCCAGCAGCTTAGAATCCCCGGGTACCATACGGAATTCACCCCTCCACTTT; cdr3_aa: CASSLESPGTIRNSPLHF
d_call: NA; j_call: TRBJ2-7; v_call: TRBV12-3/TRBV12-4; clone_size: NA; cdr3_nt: TGTGCCAGCAGTCGCAGGGGAGCCTACGAGCAGTACTTC; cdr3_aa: CASSRRGAYEQYF
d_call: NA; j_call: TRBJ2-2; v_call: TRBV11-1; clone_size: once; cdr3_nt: TGTGCCAGCAGCCCGGGACACCTGAACACCGGGGAGCTGTTTTTT; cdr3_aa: CASSPGHLNTGELFF
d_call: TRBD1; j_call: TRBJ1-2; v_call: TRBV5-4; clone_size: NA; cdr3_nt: TGTGCCAGCAGCGCAGCGACAGGGCCTTTCGTGGGCTACACCTTC; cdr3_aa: CASSAATGPFVGYTF
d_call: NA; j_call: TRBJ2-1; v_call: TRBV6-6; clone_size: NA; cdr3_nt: TGTGCCAGCAGTACCCTAGCAAGTGAGCAGTTCTTC; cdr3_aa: CASSTLASEQFF
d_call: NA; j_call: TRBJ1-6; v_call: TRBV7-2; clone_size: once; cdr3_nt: TGTGCCAGCAGCTTAGGACAGAACTATAATTCACCCCTCCACTTT; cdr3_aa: CASSLGQNYNSPLHF
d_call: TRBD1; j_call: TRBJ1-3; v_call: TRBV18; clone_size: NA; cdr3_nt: TGTGCCAGCTCGCAAACCGGGACAGGGAAAGGAAACACCATATATTTT; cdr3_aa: CASSQTGTGKGNTIYF
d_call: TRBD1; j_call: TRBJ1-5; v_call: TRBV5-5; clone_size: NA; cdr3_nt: TGTGCCAGCAGCTTGCAGGCAGGGGGAAATCAGCCCCAGCATTTT; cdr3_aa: CASSLQAGGNQPQHF
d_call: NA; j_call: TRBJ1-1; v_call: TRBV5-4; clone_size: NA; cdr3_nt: TGTGCCAGCAGCTTGACAGGGCATAACACTGAAGCTTTCTTT; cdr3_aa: CASSLTGHNTEAFF
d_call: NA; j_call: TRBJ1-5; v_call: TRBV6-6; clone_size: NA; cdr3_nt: TGTGCCAGCAGTTACGACCCAACTTATAGCAATCAGCCCCAGCATTTT; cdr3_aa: CASSYDPTYSNQPQHF
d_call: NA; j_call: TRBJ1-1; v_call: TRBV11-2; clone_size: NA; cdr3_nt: TGTGCCAGCAGCTCTGGATACCAGGGCACTGAAGCTTTCTTT; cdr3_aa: CASSSGYQGTEAFF
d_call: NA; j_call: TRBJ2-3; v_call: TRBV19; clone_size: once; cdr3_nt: TGTGCCAGTAGTACTCCAGGGCTGGGGACCGAGGGGTTCCCAGATACGCAGTATTTT; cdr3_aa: CASSTPGLGTEGFPDTQYF
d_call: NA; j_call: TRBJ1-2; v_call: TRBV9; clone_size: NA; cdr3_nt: TGTGCCAGCAGCGTGGACCGGGGAAGGGCTAACTATGGCTACACCTTC; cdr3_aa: CASSVDRGRANYGYTF
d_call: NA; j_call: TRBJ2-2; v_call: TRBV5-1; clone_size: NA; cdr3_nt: TGCGCCAGCAGCCCGGATATGGGGGCCGGGGAGCTGTTTTTT; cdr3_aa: CASSPDMGAGELFF
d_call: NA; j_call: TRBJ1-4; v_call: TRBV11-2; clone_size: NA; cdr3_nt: TGTGCCAGCAGCTCTAGGACCGCAACTAATGAAAAACTGTTTTTT; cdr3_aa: CASSSRTATNEKLFF
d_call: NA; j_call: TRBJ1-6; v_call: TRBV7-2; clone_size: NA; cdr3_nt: TGTGCCAGCAGCCACGGGGGTGGACTCCACTTT; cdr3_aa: CASSHGGGLHF
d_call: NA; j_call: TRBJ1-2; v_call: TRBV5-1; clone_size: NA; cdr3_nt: TGCGCCAGCGGACCGGGGGGAGCTGGCTACACCTTC; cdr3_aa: CASGPGGAGYTF
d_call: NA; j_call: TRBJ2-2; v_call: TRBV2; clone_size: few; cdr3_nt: TGTGCCAGCAGTGCCGGCGGAACAGGGTTGGTCGGGGAGCTGTTTTTT; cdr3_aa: CASSAGGTGLVGELFF
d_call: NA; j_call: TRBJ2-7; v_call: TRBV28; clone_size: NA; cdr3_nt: TGTGCCAGCAGTCACAGGGGGGGAGAGCAGTACTTC; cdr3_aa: CASSHRGGEQYF
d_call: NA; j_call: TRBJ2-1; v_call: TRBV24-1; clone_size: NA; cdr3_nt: TGTGCCACCAGTGTTGCGGGGGCAAATCACAATGAGCAGTTCTTC; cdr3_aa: CATSVAGANHNEQFF
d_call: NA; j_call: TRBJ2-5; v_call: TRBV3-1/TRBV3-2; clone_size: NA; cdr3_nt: TGTGCCAGCAGCCAAGTCGACCAGGGGAGGTACTTC; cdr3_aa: CASSQVDQGRYF
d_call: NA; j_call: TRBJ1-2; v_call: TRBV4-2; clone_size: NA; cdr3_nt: TGTGCCAGCAGCCAAGATGAAGGCAGTCACTATGGCTACACCTTC; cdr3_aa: CASSQDEGSHYGYTF
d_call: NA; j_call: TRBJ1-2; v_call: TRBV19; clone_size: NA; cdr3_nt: TGTGCCAGTAGTATAGATGCCCTCTATGGCTACACCTTC; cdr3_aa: CASSIDALYGYTF
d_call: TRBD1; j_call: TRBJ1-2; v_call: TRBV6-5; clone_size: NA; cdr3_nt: TGTGCCAGCAGCAGGACAGGGAGCTATGGCTACACCTTC; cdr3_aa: CASSRTGSYGYTF
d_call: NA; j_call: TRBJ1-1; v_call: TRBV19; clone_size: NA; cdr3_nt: TGTGCCAGCAGGGACACCACGAACACTGAAGCTTTCTTT; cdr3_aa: CASRDTTNTEAFF
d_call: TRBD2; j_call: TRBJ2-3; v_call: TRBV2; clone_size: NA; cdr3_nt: TGTGCCAGCAGGGGAGCGGGGGGCGGAGCAGATACGCAGTATTTT; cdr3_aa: CASRGAGGGADTQYF
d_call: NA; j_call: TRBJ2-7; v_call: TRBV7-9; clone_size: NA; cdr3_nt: TGTGCCAGCAGCTTCTTTGAATCGGTGAACGAGCAGTACTTC; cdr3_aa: CASSFFESVNEQYF
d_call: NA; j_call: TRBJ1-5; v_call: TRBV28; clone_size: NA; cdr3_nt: TGTGCCAGCAGCCGACAGCTAGTAAACCAGCCCCAGCATTTT; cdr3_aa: CASSRQLVNQPQHF
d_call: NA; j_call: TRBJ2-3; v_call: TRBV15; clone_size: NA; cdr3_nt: TGTGCCACCAGCACGAAAAACACAGATACGCAGTATTTT; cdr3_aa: CATSTKNTDTQYF
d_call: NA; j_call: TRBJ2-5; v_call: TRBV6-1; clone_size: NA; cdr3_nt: TGTGCCAGCAGTGAATGGGGGGACGAGACCCAGTACTTC; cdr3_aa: CASSEWGDETQYF
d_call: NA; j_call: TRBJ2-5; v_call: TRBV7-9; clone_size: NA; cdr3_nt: TGTGCCAGCAGCTTAGCCGCGGGAGAGACCCAGTACTTC; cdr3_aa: CASSLAAGETQYF
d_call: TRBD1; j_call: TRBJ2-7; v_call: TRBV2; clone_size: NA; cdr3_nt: TGTGCCAGCAGTAGACAGGGCCCCTACGAGCAGTACTTC; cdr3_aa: CASSRQGPYEQYF
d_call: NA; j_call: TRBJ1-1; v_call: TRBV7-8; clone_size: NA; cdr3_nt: TGTGCCAGCAGTCCCGCAGGAGCGAACACTGAAGCTTTCTTT; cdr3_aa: CASSPAGANTEAFF
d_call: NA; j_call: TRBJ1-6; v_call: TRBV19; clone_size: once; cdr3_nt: TGTGCCAGTAGTGTTGGAGACAGAGTGGGTTCACCCCTCCACTTT; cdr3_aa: CASSVGDRVGSPLHF
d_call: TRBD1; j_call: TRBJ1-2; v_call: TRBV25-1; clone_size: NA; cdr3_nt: TGTGCCAGCAGTGACGGGCAGGGGGTTACTGGCTACACCTTC; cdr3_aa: CASSDGQGVTGYTF
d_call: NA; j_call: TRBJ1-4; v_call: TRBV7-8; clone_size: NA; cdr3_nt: TGTGCCAGCAGCTTAGGAGGGGGTAATAATGAAAAACTGTTTTTT; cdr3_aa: CASSLGGGNNEKLFF
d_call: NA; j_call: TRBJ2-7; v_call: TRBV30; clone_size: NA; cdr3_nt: TGTGCCTGGTCCCCAACCAGTGGACCTACTTTGGAGAAGTACTTC; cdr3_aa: CAWSPTSGPTLEKYF
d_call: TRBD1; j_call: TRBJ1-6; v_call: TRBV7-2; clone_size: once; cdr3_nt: TGTGCCAGCAGTTTTAGCGGGACAGGGGGCTTTCGGGCGAGTTCACCCCTCCACTTT; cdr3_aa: CASSFSGTGGFRASSPLHF
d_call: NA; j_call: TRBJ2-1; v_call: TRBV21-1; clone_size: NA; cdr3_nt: TGTGCCCTTAGATCGGGGACAGGGGGGCGGGAGCAGTTCTTC; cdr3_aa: CALRSGTGGREQFF
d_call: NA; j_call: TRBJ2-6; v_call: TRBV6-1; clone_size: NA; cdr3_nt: TGTGCCAGCAGTTCCCGGACCTCTGGGGCCAACGTCCTGACTTTC; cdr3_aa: CASSSRTSGANVLTF
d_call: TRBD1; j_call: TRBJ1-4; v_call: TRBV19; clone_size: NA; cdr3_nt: TGTGCCAGTAGTAGGGACAGGGTCGAAAAACTGTTTTTT; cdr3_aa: CASSRDRVEKLFF
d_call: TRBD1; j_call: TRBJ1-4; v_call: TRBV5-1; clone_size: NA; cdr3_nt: TGCGCCAGCAGACCACCCGGGACAGGGAATGAAAAACTGTTTTTT; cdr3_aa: CASRPPGTGNEKLFF
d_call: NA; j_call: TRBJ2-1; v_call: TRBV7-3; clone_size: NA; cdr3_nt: TGTGCCAGCAGCTTAGGTGTCGACAATGAGCAGTTCTTC; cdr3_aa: CASSLGVDNEQFF
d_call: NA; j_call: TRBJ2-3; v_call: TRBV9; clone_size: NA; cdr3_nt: TGTGCCAGCAGCGGTGGACCGGGACTTAGCACAGATACGCAGTATTTT; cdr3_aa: CASSGGPGLSTDTQYF